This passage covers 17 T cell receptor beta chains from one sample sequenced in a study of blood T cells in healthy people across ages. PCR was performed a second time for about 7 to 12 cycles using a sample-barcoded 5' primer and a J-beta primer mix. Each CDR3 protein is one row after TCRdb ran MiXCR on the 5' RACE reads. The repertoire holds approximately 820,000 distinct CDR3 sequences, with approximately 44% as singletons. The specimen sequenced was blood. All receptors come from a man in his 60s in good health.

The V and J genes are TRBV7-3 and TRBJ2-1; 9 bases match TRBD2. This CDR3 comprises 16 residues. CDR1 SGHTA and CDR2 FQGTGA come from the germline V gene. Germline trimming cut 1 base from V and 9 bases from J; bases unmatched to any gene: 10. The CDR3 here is CASSLRRLAGTGEQFF. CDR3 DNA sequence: TGTGCCAGCAGCTTAAGGCGCCTAGCGGGGACCGGTGAGCAGTTCTTC.

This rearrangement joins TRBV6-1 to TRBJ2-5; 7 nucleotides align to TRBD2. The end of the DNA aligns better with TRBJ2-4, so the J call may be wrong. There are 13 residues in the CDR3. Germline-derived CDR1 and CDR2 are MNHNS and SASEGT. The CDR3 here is CASSGEGGNIQYF. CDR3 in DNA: TGTGCCAGCAGTGGGGAGGGAGGGAACATTCAGTACTTC.

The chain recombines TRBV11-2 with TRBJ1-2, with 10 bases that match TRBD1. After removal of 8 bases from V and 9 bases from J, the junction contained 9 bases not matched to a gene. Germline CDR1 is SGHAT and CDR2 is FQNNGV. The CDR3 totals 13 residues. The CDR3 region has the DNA TGTGCCAGCCGTGGGACAGGGGAGGATAGCTACACCTTC. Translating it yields CASRGTGEDSYTF.

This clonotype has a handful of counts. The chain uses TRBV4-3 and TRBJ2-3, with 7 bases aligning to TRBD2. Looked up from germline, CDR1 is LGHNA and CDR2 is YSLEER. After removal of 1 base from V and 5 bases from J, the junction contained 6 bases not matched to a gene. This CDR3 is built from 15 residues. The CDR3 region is CASSQGGLGGDTQYF. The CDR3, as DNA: TGCGCCAGCAGCCAAGGCGGACTAGGTGGAGATACGCAGTATTTT.

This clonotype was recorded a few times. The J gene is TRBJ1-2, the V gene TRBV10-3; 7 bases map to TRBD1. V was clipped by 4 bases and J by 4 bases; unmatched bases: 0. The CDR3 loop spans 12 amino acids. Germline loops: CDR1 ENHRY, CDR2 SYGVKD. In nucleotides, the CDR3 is TGTGCCATCAGTGGGGACAGCTATGGCTACACCTTC. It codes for CAISGDSYGYTF.

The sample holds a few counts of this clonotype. The DNA for the CDR3 is TGTGCCAGCAGCTTGGATGCAGCGGGGGGAGATTACAATGAGCAGTTCTTC. Translated: CASSLDAAGGDYNEQFF. This chain joins TRBV5-6 and TRBJ2-1; 9 bases fit TRBD2. The junction had 8 bases not matched to a gene; V was cut back by 0 bases and J by 4 bases. In germline, CDR1 is SGHDT, CDR2 YYEEEE. CDR3 length: 17 amino acids.

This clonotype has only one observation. CDR3 sequence: CASNMQGAYEQYF. The CDR3 nucleotides read TGTGCCAGCAATATGCAGGGAGCATACGAGCAGTACTTC. The rearrangement uses TRBV3-1 and TRBJ2-7; TRBD1 or TRBD2 may be the D gene (5 bases each). The CDR3 covers 13 residues. Trimming left V 7 bases short and J 4 bases short, with 14 bases between. Germline assignment: CDR1 LGHDT and CDR2 YNNKEL (reference sequence).

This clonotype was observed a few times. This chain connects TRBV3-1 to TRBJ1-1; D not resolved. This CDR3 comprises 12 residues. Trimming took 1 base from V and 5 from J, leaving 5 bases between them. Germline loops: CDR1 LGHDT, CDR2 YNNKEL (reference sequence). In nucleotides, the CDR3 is TGTGCCAGCAGCCAAGGATTGACTGAAGCTTTCTTT. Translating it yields CASSQGLTEAFF.

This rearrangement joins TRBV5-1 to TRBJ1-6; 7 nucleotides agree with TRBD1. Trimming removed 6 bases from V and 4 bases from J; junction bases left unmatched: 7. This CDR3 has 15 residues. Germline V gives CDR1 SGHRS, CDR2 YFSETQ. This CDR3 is CASKGTGDYNSPLHF. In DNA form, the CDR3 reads TGCGCCAGCAAAGGTACAGGGGATTATAATTCACCCCTCCACTTT. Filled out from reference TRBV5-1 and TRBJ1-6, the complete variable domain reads KAGVTQTPRYLIKTRGQQVTLSCSPISGHRSVSWYQQTPGQGLQFLFEYFSETQRNKGNFPGRFSGRQFSNSRSEMNVSTLELGDSALYLCASKGTGDYNSPLHFGNGTRLTVT.

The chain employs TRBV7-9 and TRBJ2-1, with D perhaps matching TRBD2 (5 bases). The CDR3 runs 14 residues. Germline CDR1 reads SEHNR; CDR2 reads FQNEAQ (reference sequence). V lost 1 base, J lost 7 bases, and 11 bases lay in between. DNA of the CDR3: TGTGCCAGCAGCTTAGGGCCCGGGGAGAATGAGCAGTTCTTC. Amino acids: CASSLGPGENEQFF.

CDR3 sequence: CASSPRGQGRTGELFF. For the CDR3, the DNA is TGTGCCAGCTCACCACGGGGACAGGGACGCACCGGGGAGCTGTTTTTT. This chain links TRBV18 with TRBJ2-2; 9 nucleotides agree with TRBD1. V gave up 1 base and J gave up 4 bases; unmatched junction bases: 4. Per the germline V gene, CDR1 is KGHSH and CDR2 is LQKENI. The CDR3 sequence is 16 residues long.

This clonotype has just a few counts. The CDR3 loop is CASSQDRQNEKLFF. The CDR3 DNA sequence: TGCGCCAGCAGCCAAGACAGGCAAAATGAAAAACTGTTTTTT. The rearrangement links TRBV4-3 to TRBJ1-4, with D hard to call. The CDR3 runs 14 residues. The germline V gene encodes CDR1 LGHNA and CDR2 YSLEER. V lost 0 bases and J 5 bases, leaving 7 bases between the germline ends.

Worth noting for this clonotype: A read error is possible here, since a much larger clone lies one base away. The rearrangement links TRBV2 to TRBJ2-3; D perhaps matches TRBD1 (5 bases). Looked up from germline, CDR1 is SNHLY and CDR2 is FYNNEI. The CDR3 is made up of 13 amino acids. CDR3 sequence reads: CVSNRISTDTQYF. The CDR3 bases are TGTGTCAGCAACAGGATTAGCACAGATACGCAGTATTTT.

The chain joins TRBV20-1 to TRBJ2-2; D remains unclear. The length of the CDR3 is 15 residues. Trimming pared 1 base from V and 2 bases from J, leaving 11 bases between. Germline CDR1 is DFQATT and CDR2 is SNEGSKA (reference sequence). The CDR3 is CSARGDRRNTGELFF. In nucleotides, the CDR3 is TGCAGTGCTAGAGGCGACCGCAGAAACACCGGGGAGCTGTTTTTT.

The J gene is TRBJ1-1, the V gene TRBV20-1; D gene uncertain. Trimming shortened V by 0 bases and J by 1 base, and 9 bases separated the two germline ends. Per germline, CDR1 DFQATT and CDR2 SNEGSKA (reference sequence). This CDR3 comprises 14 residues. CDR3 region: CSARDRRANTEAFF. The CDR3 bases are TGCAGTGCTAGAGATCGGAGGGCGAACACTGAAGCTTTCTTT.

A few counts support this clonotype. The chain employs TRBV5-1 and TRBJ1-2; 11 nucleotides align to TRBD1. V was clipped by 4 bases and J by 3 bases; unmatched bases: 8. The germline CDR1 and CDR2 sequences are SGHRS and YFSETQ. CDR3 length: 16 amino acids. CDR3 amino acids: CASSPDRGREDYGYTF. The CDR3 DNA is TGCGCCAGCAGCCCGGACAGGGGGCGCGAAGACTATGGCTACACCTTC.

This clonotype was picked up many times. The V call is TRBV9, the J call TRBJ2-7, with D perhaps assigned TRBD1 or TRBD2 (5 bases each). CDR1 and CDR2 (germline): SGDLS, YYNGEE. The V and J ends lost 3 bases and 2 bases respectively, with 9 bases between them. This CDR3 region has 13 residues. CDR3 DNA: TGTGCCAGCAGCGAGGGACCAACCTACGAGCAGTACTTC. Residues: CASSEGPTYEQYF.